There are a few counts of the clone carrying this TCR beta chain. The CDR3 covers 15 residues. Germline loops: CDR1 SGHTS, CDR2 YDEGEE. The V and J ends lost 4 bases and 4 bases respectively, with 18 bases between them. The sample belongs to a study of T-cell memory formation after mild COVID-19. From the 5' RACE reads, TCRdb called clonotypes with MiXCR, one entry per CDR3 protein. The table lists hundreds of thousands of distinct CDR3 sequences, under 20% of them singletons. This sequence originates from an adult woman who had mild COVID-19 (a few samples of this study predate the infection). Cell type and time point are not known. The rearrangement links TRBV5-8 to TRBJ2-7; D is uncertain. The material sequenced was PBMCs or a T cell subset sorted from them (not recorded which). CDR3 DNA sequence: TGTGCCAGCAGCAAAGTCCAGGTCTGGGGATACGAGCAGTACTTC. Translated: CASSKVQVWGYEQYF. The full variable domain, with the rest looked up from reference TRBV5-8 and TRBJ2-7, is EAGVTQSPTHLIKTRGQQATLRCSPISGHTSVYWYQQALGLGLQFLLWYDEGEERNRGNFPPRFSGRQFPNYSSELNVNALELEDSALYLCASSKVQVWGYEQYFGPGTRLTVT.